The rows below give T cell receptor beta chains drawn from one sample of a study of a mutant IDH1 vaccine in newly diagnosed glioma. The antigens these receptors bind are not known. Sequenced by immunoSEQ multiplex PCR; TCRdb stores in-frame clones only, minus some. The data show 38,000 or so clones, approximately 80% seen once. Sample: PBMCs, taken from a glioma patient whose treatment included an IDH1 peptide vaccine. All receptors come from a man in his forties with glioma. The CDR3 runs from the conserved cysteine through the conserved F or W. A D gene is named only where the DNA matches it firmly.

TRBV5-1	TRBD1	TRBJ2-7	CASSIAGGGYEQYF	TGCGCCAGCAGCATTGCAGGGGGCGGCTACGAGCAGTACTTC
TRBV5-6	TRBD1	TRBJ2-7	CASSSTGPGFKEQYF	TGTGCCAGCAGCTCGACAGGGCCTGGATTTAAAGAGCAGTACTTC
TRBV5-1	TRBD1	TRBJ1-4	CASSLSPTGAEEKLFF	TGCGCCAGCAGCTTGAGTCCGACAGGGGCGGAAGAAAAACTGTTTTTT
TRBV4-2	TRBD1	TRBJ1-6	CASSQDRGISYNSPLHF	TGTGCCAGCAGCCAGGACAGGGGGATCTCCTATAATTCACCCCTCCACTTT
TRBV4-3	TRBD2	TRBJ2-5	CASSQDVAGLPQETQYF	TGCGCCAGCAGCCAAGATGTAGCGGGATTGCCTCAAGAGACCCAGTACTTC
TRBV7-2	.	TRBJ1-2	CASSLAGAEGYGYTF	TGTGCCAGCAGCTTAGCAGGGGCTGAGGGCTATGGCTACACCTTC
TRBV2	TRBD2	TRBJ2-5	CASCGTSGGPWGETQYF	TGTGCCAGCTGCGGGACTAGCGGGGGGCCGTGGGGAGAGACCCAGTACTTC
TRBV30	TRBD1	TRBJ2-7	CAWMDRGAYEQYF	TGTGCCTGGATGGACAGGGGAGCCTACGAGCAGTACTTC
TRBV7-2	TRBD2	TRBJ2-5	CASSSRGLAGGPGETQYF	TGTGCCAGCAGCTCCCGGGGACTAGCGGGAGGGCCGGGGGAGACCCAGTACTTC
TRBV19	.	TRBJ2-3	CASSISTDTQYF	TGTGCCAGTAGTATATCGACAGATACGCAGTATTTT
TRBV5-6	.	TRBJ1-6	CASSLVGNYSPLHF	TGTGCCAGCAGCTTGGTAGGGAATTATTCACCCCTCCACTTT
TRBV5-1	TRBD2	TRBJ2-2	CASSESAGRTGELFF	TGCGCCAGCAGCGAATCAGCGGGGCGCACCGGGGAGCTGTTTTTT
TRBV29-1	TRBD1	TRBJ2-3	CSVPTGITDTQYF	TGCAGCGTTCCGACAGGGATCACAGATACGCAGTATTTT
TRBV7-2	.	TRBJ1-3	CASSLRGARSGNTIYF	TGTGCCAGCAGCCTCCGGGGCGCCCGCTCTGGAAACACCATATATTTT